This T cell receptor beta chain was recovered during a study of T cells in Graves' hyperthyroidism and ophthalmopathy. Findings of the study overall: Model output signaled ophthalmopathy a median roughly 6 months ahead of onset.

Turning to this clonotype: What it binds is not known.

Researchers barred patients who had uncontrolled infection, other autoimmune disease, pregnancy or lactation. The authors obtained PBMCs from 10 ml of fresh peripheral blood. Looked up from germline, CDR1 is DFQATT and CDR2 is SNEGSKA (reference sequence). CDR3 size: 20 residues. J gave up 2 bases and V 5 bases, and 23 bases lay outside the gene matches. TCR beta CDR3 region amplification was performed from RNA transcripts. The HTBI primer set was used in a first-round RT-PCR of the TCR CDR3. Via MiXCR, TCRdb re-called the multiplex PCR reads, giving one row per CDR3 protein. The table shows about 620,000 distinct CDR3 sequences, with roughly 16% occurring only once.

The TCR comes from a woman under 40 with Graves' hyperthyroidism. Sequenced sample: blood. This chain uses TRBV20-1 with TRBJ2-7, with 11 bases fitting TRBD2. The CDR3 protein is CSASTVDPTSGSPIPYEQYF. Here the CDR3 DNA reads TGCAGTGCTTCGACCGTTGACCCTACTAGCGGGAGCCCTATCCCCTACGAGCAGTACTTC.